This T cell receptor beta chain emerged from a study of vaccination effects on CD4 cells after COVID-19. Profiling relied on immunoSEQ multiplex PCR, and the TCRdb table lists in-frame clones only, not all of them. The repertoire holds about 73,000 clones, with about 70% as singletons. This clone was observed a few times. Its antigen remains unidentified. Trimming removed 2 bases at V and 1 base at J, with 13 bases between. This CDR3 region has 16 residues. From germline, CDR1 is MNHEY and CDR2 SVGAGI. ViraFEST assay sequencing came after antigen-specific CD4+ T cells were expanded with viral peptide pools. Culture proceeded for approximately nine days, and CD4+ T cells were then isolated. According to the study, vaccine recipients showed no prior SARS-CoV-2 infection and negative nucleocapsid antibodies. Supplemented with around 11 IU/ml IL-2 and 9.5 to 10 ug/ml peptides, some 2 million PBMC per well were kept in culture.

J is TRBJ2-3 and V is TRBV6-5; a weak D match, TRBD2 (6 bases). The source is a human donor who received a COVID-19 vaccine. The sequenced sample was CD4+ T cells from PBMCs cultured with HCoV-NL63 spike peptides, obtained before COVID-19 vaccination. The DNA of the CDR3 is TGTGCCAGCAGTTACGCAGGGACGGGAGGCACAGATACGCAGTATTTT. Protein sequence: CASSYAGTGGTDTQYF.